In its sample, the clone carrying this T cell receptor (beta chain) was seen a few times. No antigen is known for it. Gene names refer to mouse genes. Read data end 4 residues before the CDR3 end; the end is taken from the germline J gene. RNA, once extracted, was reverse transcribed into cDNA for use as the sequencing template. Sequenced by immunoSEQ multiplex PCR; TCRdb stores in-frame clones only, minus some. Sampling found 200,000 to 300,000 clones, none seen once. In germline, CDR1 is FNHDT, CDR2 SITEND (reference sequence). This CDR3 region has 16 residues. V lost 1 base, J lost 0 bases, and 12 bases lay in between. The data belong to a study of CD8+ T cells in alopecia areata. Whole-study results and caveats: Possibly because of HLA-related factors, TCR sharing was less clear across patients than in mice.

Cutaneous lymph nodes were pooled and cells sorted by CD4, CD8alpha, NKG2D, NKG2ACE and more. V usage is TRBV19 and J usage is TRBJ2-3, with a weak D call TRBD2 (6 bases). The clonotype was recovered from a C3H/HeJ mouse with alopecia areata. Strain haplotype (MHC): H2-k. Material: CD4+ T cells sorted from a lymph node. CDR3 DNA (partial): TGTGCCAGCAGTATAAACGGGGGGTCTAGTGCAGAA. The encoded protein is CASSINGGSSAE. The whole CDR3 reads CASSINGGSSAETLYF.